The TCR beta chain under discussion was sequenced for a study of identical twins. Whole-study results and caveats: Weaker excess twin sharing was observed in beta out-of-frame sequences. Without tracking the same donors, conclusions rested on cross-sectional statistical analysis.

Carrying unique molecular identifiers, the cDNA also gained a universal primer site through template switching. TCRdb processed the 5' RACE reads anew with MiXCR; each CDR3 protein has one entry. The table has a few hundred thousand distinct CDR3 sequences, about 18% seen once. This clonotype has a handful of counts. Its specificity is unknown. V was cut by 0 bases and J by 4 bases, with 11 bases left in between. CDR1 SGDLS and CDR2 YYNGEE come from the germline V gene. There are 14 residues in the CDR3. The sample comprised naive T cells sorted from blood. The chain uses TRBV9 and TRBJ2-7, with D unresolved. The clonotype was recovered from a middle-aged man in good health. The CDR3 loop reads CASSVGGSRYEQYF. In nucleotides, the CDR3 is TGTGCCAGCAGCGTAGGGGGATCTAGGTACGAGCAGTACTTC.